The 10 T cell receptor beta chains presented below share a single source sample, sequenced in a study of cytomegalovirus exposure and HLA in healthy donors. Data came from immunoSEQ multiplex PCR; TCRdb stores just in-frame clones and leaves some out. Of approximately 200,000 clones listed, 88% were seen once; the top ten hold roughly 2.8%. The source material was PBMCs. These receptors came from a woman aged 18-35 years in good health and CMV-seronegative.

The chain has TRBV7-8 and TRBJ2-7; 10 bases match TRBD2. Germline-derived CDR1 and CDR2 are SGHVS and FQNEAQ. The ends lost 5 bases at V and 6 bases at J; junction bases unmatched: 10. The CDR3 has 15 amino acids. CDR3 in amino acids: CASSLLAGEGSEQYF. CDR3 DNA: TGTGCCAGCAGCCTGCTAGCGGGAGAGGGCTCCGAGCAGTACTTC.

V usage is TRBV13 and J usage is TRBJ1-1, with 7 nucleotides matching TRBD1. The V and J ends lost 5 bases and 5 bases, in that order; junction bases with no gene match: 5. CDR1 is PRHDT and CDR2 is FYEKMQ in the germline V gene (reference sequence). This CDR3 is 13 amino acids long. Here the CDR3 DNA reads TGTGCCAGCAGCCCAGACAGGGATACTGAAGCTTTCTTT. Protein sequence: CASSPDRDTEAFF.

The chain combines TRBV27 with TRBJ2-1; 8 nucleotides line up with TRBD2. Trimming took 3 bases from V and 0 from J; bases not matched to a gene: 4. CDR1 MNHEY and CDR2 SMNVEV come from the germline V gene (reference sequence). The CDR3 is made up of 16 amino acids. CDR3 sequence reads: CASSFGTSGSYNEQFF. CDR3 coding DNA: TGTGCCAGCAGTTTTGGAACTAGCGGCTCCTACAATGAGCAGTTCTTC.

The table lists this clone with a few counts. The gene calls are TRBV30 and TRBJ1-1; D gene unclear. The germline V and J ends were trimmed by 3 bases and 7 bases, with 9 bases remaining between them. The length of the CDR3 is 11 residues. Germline CDR1 and CDR2: GTSNPN and SVGIG (reference sequence). The chain's CDR3 is CAWSRGIEAFF. The CDR3 nucleotides read TGTGCCTGGAGCCGGGGAATTGAAGCTTTCTTT.

Only one count was recorded for this clone. This sequence joins TRBV19 and TRBJ2-1; D gene ambiguous. The length of the CDR3 is 11 residues. CDR1 is LNHDA, CDR2 SQIVND, per germline (reference sequence). Trimming stripped 6 bases from V and 12 bases from J, with 12 bases between. For the CDR3, the DNA is TGTGCCAGTAGGTCAGGCGTGTTGCAGTTCTTC. Translation gives CASRSGVLQFF.

On this clone: Its ends do not fully match the called genes, so a read error is possible. V and J are TRBV6-4 and TRBJ2-3; 14 bases match TRBD2. Per germline, CDR1 MRHNA and CDR2 SNTAGT. This CDR3 has 14 residues. The CDR3, as DNA: TGTGCCAGCAGTGAGGGACTAGCGGGAGATCCGCAGTATTTT. It translates to CASSEGLAGDPQYF.

The genes are TRBV1 and TRBJ2-5; TRBD2, the D gene given by the table, was not confirmed from the DNA. TRBV1 is assigned pseudogene status. The CDR3 length is 11 residues. The CDR3 nucleotides read TGCACCAGCAGTCCTCTTGAGACCCAGTACTTC. Amino acids: CTSSPLETQYF.

The table lists this clone with a few counts. V and J are TRBV4-1 and TRBJ2-7, with TRBD2 matching 15 bases. V was pared by 3 bases and J by 5 bases, with 5 bases of the junction left unmatched. Germline loops: CDR1 MGHRA, CDR2 YSYEKL. The CDR3 is 16 amino acids. CDR3 residues: CASSQGLAGGEDEQYF. CDR3 nucleotides: TGCGCCAGCAGCCAGGGACTAGCGGGAGGAGAGGACGAGCAGTACTTC.

This rearrangement joins TRBV5-1 to TRBJ2-7; the D gene is possibly TRBD2 (5 bases). Germline loops: CDR1 SGHRS, CDR2 YFSETQ. V was clipped by 2 bases and J by 5 bases, with 11 bases between them. The CDR3 runs 13 residues. Written as DNA, the CDR3 is TGCGCCAGCAGCTTTATCGGGGTAGACGAGCAGTACTTC. It is translated as CASSFIGVDEQYF.

The chain recombines TRBV5-1 with TRBJ2-3; 8 positions agree with TRBD2. CDR3 length equals 16 residues. V was pared by 2 bases and J by 0 bases, with 5 bases of the junction left unmatched. Per the germline V gene, CDR1 is SGHRS and CDR2 is YFSETQ. The CDR3 protein is CASSFGPSGSTDTQYF. CDR3 in DNA: TGCGCCAGCAGCTTCGGGCCTAGCGGGAGCACAGATACGCAGTATTTT.